The sequence of this TCR beta chain was determined in a study of T-cell reconstitution after alpha-beta-depleted transplantation in children. The library targeted TCRbeta and was prepared with unique molecular identifiers. TCRdb itself ran the PCR reads through MiXCR, one entry per CDR3 protein. The table shows 260,000 or so distinct CDR3 sequences, with around 11% occurring only once. V lost 6 bases to trimming and J lost 7 bases; unmatched junction nucleotides: 6. CDR1 and CDR2 from the germline V gene are DFQATT and SNEGSKA (reference sequence). The CDR3 totals 12 residues. This clonotype came up a few times.

The chain employs TRBV20-1 and TRBJ1-5, with 7 bases that match TRBD1. The TCR was taken from a human donor who donated a stem cell graft to a child with acute lymphoblastic leukemia. The source material was PBMCs from the stem cell graft donor, sampled from the stem cell graft. The CDR3 coding sequence is TGCAGTGCGCCCGACAGGGAACAGCCCCAGCATTTT. Translated: CSAPDREQPQHF.